The sample holds many counts of the clone carrying this T cell receptor beta chain. The sample originates from a study of blood T cell repertoires in COVID-19. Study summary: T cells, B-cell-depleted T cells, or PBMCs provided the cDNA or gDNA that served as material.

TCRdb's copy holds only in-frame clones and misses some; the assay was immunoSEQ multiplex PCR. The profile shows 150,000 to 200,000 clones, about 79% of them singletons. Trimming took off 0 bases at V and 4 bases at J, with 18 bases between the two ends. The germline gives CDR1 LGHDT, CDR2 YNNKEL (reference sequence). The CDR3 consists of 17 residues. The specimen sequenced was PBMCs or T cells enriched from blood (not recorded which). The V call is TRBV3-1 (or the pseudogene TRBV3-2), the J call TRBJ1-1; no firm D call. The receptor was isolated from a man aged 45 to 65 who had recovered from COVID-19. CDR3 loop: CASSQEAARGVGTEAFF. For the CDR3, the DNA is TGTGCCAGCAGCCAAGAAGCCGCCCGCGGGGTAGGCACTGAAGCTTTCTTT.